The T cell receptor beta chain described here comes from a study of patients and donors after allogeneic stem cell transplantation. This clonotype was counted only a few times. One entry per CDR3 protein, called by TCRdb with MiXCR from the RT-PCR reads. The top ten hold around a tenth of the sample, which has roughly 250,000 distinct CDR3 sequences, over 12% seen once. V gave up 1 base and J gave up 4 bases, with 7 bases separating them. The V gene's germline CDR1 is MNHNS and CDR2 SASEGT. This CDR3 has 13 amino acids. The sequence derives from a human donor who was either an allogeneic HSCT recipient or a stem cell or donor lymphocyte infusion donor (not recorded which). It is not recorded whose cells these are; they may come from a transplant donor. Material: blood, either unsorted or a sorted T cell fraction (not recorded which). The V and J genes are TRBV6-1 and TRBJ1-2; D remains unclear. Here the CDR3 reads CASSEDSSYGYTF. CDR3 nucleotide sequence: TGTGCCAGCAGTGAAGACAGCTCCTATGGCTACACCTTC.